This T cell receptor beta chain originates from a study of molecular identifiers for immune sequencing clone quantification (dated by TCRdb to 2016 to 2019). Background for the entire study: For a replicate experiment, RNA from roughly 21,000 or 96,000 naive CD8 T cells was divided into five aliquots, and four of the five aliquots were sequenced. This methods study benchmarked molecular-identifier clustering-based TCR repertoire sequencing (MIDCIRS) and TCR RNA copy counting, using CD8 T cells to do so. What the research found in general, with its limitations: When barcode sub-clustering was left out, chimeric consensus sequences inflated TCR diversity, with chimeras reaching as high as 47%. Modeling gave about three recovered TCR RNA copies per cell versus 7.5 to 10 by digital PCR, implying about 30% capture efficiency. Even against a background of around 950,000 naive CD8 T cells, spiked-in Jurkat TCR RNA amounting to a single cell's worth was reported to be detectable. Spiked-in Jurkat TCR RNA (roughly 10 copies' worth), which is not part of the donor repertoire, was contained in the naive libraries. In CMV-specific effector cells, clones with more than 20 RNA copies contained over 98% of molecules, whereas in naive cells such clones contained under 1% of molecules. Identical TCR molecules sharing a barcode could cause highly expanded clone sizes to be underestimated.

Libraries of naive CD8 T cells were generated from around 20,000 to 990,000 sorted cells, with 10%, 30% or 50% of the purified RNA used. On a BD FACSAria II, naive CD8 T cells were FACS-sorted as CD8+CD4-CCR7+CD45RA+ and collected into RLT Plus buffer. Detection sensitivity was tested by spiking Jurkat RNA equal to some 11 TCR copies' worth into samples containing roughly 19,000-1,000,000 naive CD8 T cells. Enrichment of CD8 T cells was performed with RosetteSep CD8+ T Cell Enrichment Cocktail and Ficoll-Paque, after which ACK red cell lysis was carried out. Library construction relied on PCR. The sequencer was a NextSeq 500. Bulk TCR libraries were made following a previously described method, with the TCR primers given in Table S5. Total RNA was purified with the Qiagen AllPrep DNA/RNA kit. Reads from multiple sequencing runs of the same library were pooled before analysis. The authors' analysis ran thus. Reads were retained only if the reads had an exact TCR constant sequence, and the retained reads were trimmed to 150 nt and grouped according to their 12-nt molecular barcodes. Reads inside each barcode group were sub-clustered using a 15% Levenshtein threshold, and a quality-weighted consensus sequence was constructed for each RNA molecule. Non-functional sequences were filtered out, along with any lower-count sequence sitting one edit away from another sequence. Based on fitting two negative binomial distributions, any barcode sub-cluster with under 20% of the maximum read count was discarded. Through fastp at Q25 and MiXCR, TCRdb rebuilt clones from the public reads, retaining in-frame beta chains. All rows with the same CDR3 protein become a single entry with the most common DNA and genes. The V and J calls reflect TCRdb's pipeline rather than the authors' work. The sample records around 470,000 distinct CDR3 sequences, under 30% of which are singletons. The ten largest account for roughly 0.79% of the sample.

This clonotype has only a few counts. What this receptor recognizes is not known. No clone much larger than this one lies a single base away; base qualities are absent. Its CDR3 holds 13 amino acids, cysteine through phenylalanine. Only CDR3 DNA remains: 39 bases, in frame from the first base. Compared with germline, V lacks 5 bases and J lacks 3 bases; bases without a gene match: 2. Sequencing was carried out using naive CD8+ T cells from blood, with Jurkat cell RNA spiked in. What this sample's cell subset or site label stands for: FACS-sorted CD8+CD4-CCR7+CD45RA+ naive T cells. This TCR was recovered from a human donor in good health. Some libraries in this study had Jurkat cell RNA spiked in. This sequence uses TRBV12-3 or TRBV12-4 and TRBJ1-1, with TRBD1 identical over 8 junction bases. The nucleotide sequence is TGTGCCAGCAGTCGACAGGGGTACACTGAAGCTTTCTTT. Translated, this is CASSRQGYTEAFF.